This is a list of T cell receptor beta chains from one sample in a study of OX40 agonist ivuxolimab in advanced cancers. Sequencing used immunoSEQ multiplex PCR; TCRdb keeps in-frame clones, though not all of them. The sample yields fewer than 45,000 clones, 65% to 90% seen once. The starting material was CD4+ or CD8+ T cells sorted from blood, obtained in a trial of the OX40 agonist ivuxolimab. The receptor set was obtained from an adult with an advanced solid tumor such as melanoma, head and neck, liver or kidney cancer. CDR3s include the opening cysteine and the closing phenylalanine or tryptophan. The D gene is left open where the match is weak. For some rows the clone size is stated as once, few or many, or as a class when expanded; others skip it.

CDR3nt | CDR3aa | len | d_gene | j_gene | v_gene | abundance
TGTGCCAGCAGTGAAATCGGGGGCGGTTTTGGAAACACCATATATTTT | CASSEIGGGFGNTIYF | 16 | - | TRBJ1-3 | TRBV6-1 | -
TGTGCCAGCAGCTTCGGTACAGGGGGTGATCAGCCCCAGCATTTT | CASSFGTGGDQPQHF | 15 | TRBD1 | TRBJ1-5 | TRBV5-4 | medium-sized
TGTGCCAGCAGTCGGGACGTTAGTTATGGCTACACCTTC | CASSRDVSYGYTF | 13 | - | TRBJ1-2 | TRBV6-1 | -
TGCGCCAGCAGTGAAAAGGGCATATATTTT | CASSEKGIYF | 10 | - | TRBJ1-3 | TRBV10-2 | -
TGTGCCATCAGTGGGGATAGCGGGAGCTCCTACAATGAGCAGTTCTTC | CAISGDSGSSYNEQFF | 16 | TRBD2 | TRBJ2-1 | TRBV10-3 | -
TGTGCCAGCAGTAAAGGGGGGAATCAGCCCCAGCATTTT | CASSKGGNQPQHF | 13 | - | TRBJ1-5 | TRBV28 | once
TGTGCCTGGAGTGCCCTAAATAGGGCTACTGAAGCTTTCTTT | CAWSALNRATEAFF | 14 | - | TRBJ1-1 | TRBV30 | once
TGCGCCAGCAGCTTGGCCGAGGGGGCCGGTGGGGAGCTGTTTTTT | CASSLAEGAGGELFF | 15 | TRBD1 | TRBJ2-2 | TRBV5-1 | -
TGTGCCAGCAGCACCCCCTGGGAGACCCAGTACTTC | CASSTPWETQYF | 12 | - | TRBJ2-5 | TRBV7-2 | -
TGTGCCAGCAGCCAAACTTTCGAGGGCTACACCTTC | CASSQTFEGYTF | 12 | - | TRBJ1-2 | TRBV4-2 | -
TGTGCCAGCAGCAATAGACAGAACTCTGGAAACACCATATATTTT | CASSNRQNSGNTIYF | 15 | - | TRBJ1-3 | TRBV5-6 | -
TGTGCCTGGAGTTCAACGCCCTTCTCGGTTGCAACTAATGAAAAACTGTTTTTT | CAWSSTPFSVATNEKLFF | 18 | - | TRBJ1-4 | TRBV30 | -
TGTGCCAGCAGCGCAGGACAGGGGGAGACCCAGTACTTC | CASSAGQGETQYF | 13 | TRBD1 | TRBJ2-5 | TRBV9 | once
TGTGCCAGCAGTCTCCTAAACTATGGCTACACCTTC | CASSLLNYGYTF | 12 | - | TRBJ1-2 | TRBV27 | -
TGTGCCAGCAGTTTAGCGGGAAGGTACGGGAATGAGCAGTTCTTC | CASSLAGRYGNEQFF | 15 | TRBD2 | TRBJ2-1 | TRBV7-2 | -
TGTGCCTGGACCCCCCCCCGACGCCACTCTGGAAACACCATATATTTT | CAWTPPRRHSGNTIYF | 16 | - | TRBJ1-3 | TRBV30 | -
TGTGCCAGCAGCTTAGGGACTACCTTCTACAATGAGCAGTTCTTC | CASSLGTTFYNEQFF | 15 | - | TRBJ2-1 | TRBV11-3 | -
TGCGCCAGCAGCTTGGAAGTCGGGGACCCCGAGCAGTACTTC | CASSLEVGDPEQYF | 14 | - | TRBJ2-7 | TRBV5-1 | once
TGTGCCAGCAGTTTGAGGGTATCGTACAATGAGCAGTTCTTC | CASSLRVSYNEQFF | 14 | - | TRBJ2-1 | TRBV27 | -
TGTGCCAGTAGGGCGAGGGCCCGAACAGATACGCAGTATTTT | CASRARARTDTQYF | 14 | - | TRBJ2-3 | TRBV19 | -